Following are 21 T cell receptor beta chains from one sample sequenced in a study of T-cell memory formation after mild COVID-19. TCRdb reanalysed the 5' RACE reads using MiXCR and keeps one entry per CDR3 protein. The sample holds approximately 350,000 distinct CDR3 sequences; 25% to 30% are singletons and the top ten take approximately 13%. Material: PBMCs or a T cell subset sorted from them (not recorded which). These receptor sequences come from an adult woman who had mild COVID-19 (a few samples of this study predate the infection). Cell type and time point are not known.

The chain couples TRBV4-2 to TRBJ2-7; D not certain. The CDR3 runs 12 residues. V was clipped by 0 bases and J by 5 bases, with 5 bases between them. Germline V gene data show CDR1 as LGHNA and CDR2 as YNFKEQ. This CDR3 is CASSQDMNEQYF. The CDR3 DNA reads as TGTGCCAGCAGCCAAGATATGAACGAGCAGTACTTC.

This clonotype was seen more than once but under ten times. The V and J genes are TRBV30 and TRBJ2-7; TRBD1 matches 7 bases. V lost 5 bases and J lost 1; bases outside the gene matches: 11. The CDR3 is made up of 15 amino acids. Germline CDR1 is GTSNPN and CDR2 is SVGIG (reference sequence). CDR3 nucleotide sequence: TGTGCCTGGTACACAGGGGACCCTGGGTCCTACGAGCAGTACTTC. It yields the protein CAWYTGDPGSYEQYF.

The V call is TRBV20-1, the J call TRBJ2-7, with D unclear. Trimming pared 4 bases from V and 0 bases from J, leaving 10 bases between. This CDR3 has 13 amino acids. Germline V CDR1 and CDR2: DFQATT, SNEGSKA (reference sequence). Here the CDR3 reads CSANYPSSYEQYF. CDR3 sequence (DNA): TGCAGTGCTAACTACCCCAGCTCCTACGAGCAGTACTTC.

This clonotype was detected a few times. The rearrangement uses TRBV27 and TRBJ2-7; TRBD1 matches at 7 bases. After removal of 5 bases from V and 0 bases from J, the junction contained 7 bases not matched to a gene. Germline V lookup: CDR1 MNHEY, CDR2 SMNVEV (reference sequence). This CDR3 is built from 15 residues. CDR3 in DNA: TGTGCCAGCAGTCCGGACAGGTCTCTCTCCTACGAGCAGTACTTC. Translating gives CASSPDRSLSYEQYF.

J is TRBJ2-3 and V is TRBV7-9, with TRBD1 matching over 9 bases. Germline V lookup: CDR1 SEHNR, CDR2 FQNEAQ (reference sequence). This CDR3 has 15 residues. V gave up 5 bases and J gave up 6 bases; unmatched junction bases: 9. The DNA of the CDR3 is TGTGCCAGCAGCCGGACAGGGGTTCATACGGATACGCAGTATTTT. Its translation is CASSRTGVHTDTQYF. The full variable domain, completed using reference TRBV7-9 and TRBJ2-3, is DTGVSQNPRHKITKRGQNVTFRCDPISEHNRLYWYRQTLGQGPEFLTYFQNEAQLEKSRLLSDRFSAERPKGSFSTLEIQRTEQGDSAMYLCASSRTGVHTDTQYFGPGTRLTVL.

This clonotype was seen more than once but under ten times. The chain links TRBV18 to TRBJ2-7; 10 bases match TRBD2. CDR1 and CDR2 from the germline V gene are KGHSH and LQKENI. Trimming removed 3 bases from V and 5 bases from J; junction bases left unmatched: 10. The CDR3 sequence is 16 residues long. The CDR3, as DNA: TGTGCCAGCTCACCCCCAAGTCTAGCGGGAGTTAACGAGCAGTACTTC. Its translation: CASSPPSLAGVNEQYF.

This clonotype showed up just a few times. This chain links TRBV24-1 with TRBJ2-1; 7 nucleotides line up with TRBD1. CDR3 length: 15 amino acids. V trimming: 5 bases; J trimming: 0 bases; junction bases outside the gene matches: 3. Germline CDR1 reads KGHDR; CDR2 reads SFDVKD. CDR3: CATSVTGASYNEQFF. Here the CDR3 DNA reads TGTGCCACCAGTGTCACAGGGGCCTCCTACAATGAGCAGTTCTTC.

This clonotype was detected only a few times. The chain is built from TRBV12-3 or TRBV12-4 and TRBJ2-7; weak D call: TRBD2 (5 bases). This CDR3 has 13 amino acids. Trimming cost V 4 bases and J 1 base, with 8 bases left between them. The CDR3 coding sequence is TGTGCCAGCAGTTCCAGGAGGTCCTACGAGCAGTACTTC. It is translated as CASSSRRSYEQYF.

This sequence joins TRBV12-3 or TRBV12-4 and TRBJ2-1, with 8 bases matching TRBD2. This CDR3 comprises 16 residues. V was clipped by 2 bases and J by 0 bases; unmatched bases: 3. In nucleotides, the CDR3 is TGTGCCAGCAGTTTACCGGGGGGGGGCTCCTACAATGAGCAGTTCTTC. It yields the protein CASSLPGGGSYNEQFF.

This rearrangement joins TRBV29-1 to TRBJ2-7; D perhaps matches TRBD1 (6 bases). CDR3 length equals 16 residues. Germline-derived CDR1 and CDR2 are SQVTM and ANQGSEA. The V end was cut by 0 bases, the J end by 2 bases, with 17 bases between. The CDR3 sequence is CSVEDWRQGTTYEQYF. The CDR3 DNA follows: TGCAGCGTTGAAGATTGGCGGCAGGGGACGACCTACGAGCAGTACTTC.

This clonotype was detected a few times. This chain links TRBV4-1 with TRBJ2-3, with 12 bases matching TRBD2. CDR1 MGHRA and CDR2 YSYEKL come from the germline V gene. Trimming cost V 7 bases and J 0 bases; bases outside gene matches: 11. This CDR3 contains 18 residues. The CDR3, as DNA: TGCGCCAGCACACTAGCGGGGGGCCAATACATTAGCACAGATACGCAGTATTTT. The encoded protein is CASTLAGGQYISTDTQYF.

This clonotype occurred a few times. The chain couples TRBV6-6 to TRBJ2-7; 13 positions match TRBD2. J was trimmed by 7 bases and V by 1 base; bases with no gene match: 4. The CDR3 is 15 residues long. Germline lookup yields CDR1 MNHNY and CDR2 SVGAGI (reference sequence). The CDR3 DNA reads as TGTGCCAGCAGTTACTTTACTAGCGGGGGGGCGGAGCAGTACTTC. Translated, it gives CASSYFTSGGAEQYF.

This clonotype was observed a few times. The chain is built from TRBV3-1 and TRBJ2-7; 8 positions match TRBD2. Per germline, CDR1 LGHDT and CDR2 YNNKEL (reference sequence). CDR3 length equals 15 residues. The V gene end was trimmed by 6 bases and the J gene end by 3 bases; junction bases not matched to a gene: 10. CDR3 residues: CASSSLRGALYEQYF. The CDR3 region has the DNA TGTGCCAGCAGTTCCCTGCGGGGGGCCCTCTACGAGCAGTACTTC.

This clonotype was counted a single time. The chain carries TRBV19 and TRBJ2-1; TRBD2 is a possible D gene (6 bases). Deletions cut 5 bases from V and 1 base from J, with 9 bases between. This CDR3 spans 14 amino acids. The germline gives CDR1 LNHDA, CDR2 SQIVND (reference sequence). The CDR3, as DNA: TGTGCCAGTAGTGGGGACTTGTCCTACAATGAGCAGTTCTTC. As protein: CASSGDLSYNEQFF.

V and J are TRBV2 and TRBJ2-4; 11 bases fit TRBD1. The germline V gene encodes CDR1 SNHLY and CDR2 FYNNEI. This CDR3 is 14 amino acids long. V shed 6 bases, J shed 8 bases, and the junction held 6 bases outside the gene matches. The DNA for the CDR3 is TGTGCCAGCAGCGACCCGGGACAGGGGGACATTCAGTACTTC. It codes for CASSDPGQGDIQYF.

This clonotype turned up a few times. The V gene is TRBV15, the J gene TRBJ2-3; 11 positions match TRBD2. CDR3 length: 18 amino acids. J lost 0 bases, V lost 4 bases, and 9 bases had no gene match. Germline CDR1 and CDR2: LNHNV and YYDKDF (reference sequence). This chain's CDR3 is CATSIGTSGAPSTDTQYF. The CDR3 region has the DNA TGTGCCACCAGCATAGGGACTAGCGGAGCCCCTAGCACAGATACGCAGTATTTT.

The chain carries TRBV20-1 and TRBJ2-4, with D perhaps being TRBD1 or TRBD2 (5 bases each). From germline, CDR1 is DFQATT and CDR2 SNEGSKA (reference sequence). There are 10 residues in the CDR3. The V and J ends lost 5 bases and 7 bases respectively, with 6 bases between them. The CDR3 here is CSAGTNIQYF. DNA of the CDR3: TGCAGTGCTGGGACGAACATTCAGTACTTC.

This clonotype has a handful of counts. The chain carries TRBV5-1 and TRBJ2-7; D possibly matches TRBD1 or TRBD2 (5 bases each). V lost 0 bases to trimming and J lost 5 bases, with 9 bases between them. This CDR3 region has 13 residues. The germline CDR1 and CDR2 sequences are SGHRS and YFSETQ. The CDR3 loop reads CASSLESGHEQYF. CDR3 nucleotide sequence: TGCGCCAGCAGCTTGGAGTCGGGGCACGAGCAGTACTTC.

The chain recombines TRBV4-3 with TRBJ2-5; D not certain. The CDR3 has 13 amino acids. In germline, CDR1 is LGHNA, CDR2 YSLEER. Trimming took off 1 base at V and 5 bases at J, with 8 bases between the two ends. CDR3 region: CASSQARRETQYF. Here the CDR3 DNA reads TGCGCCAGCAGCCAAGCTAGGCGGGAGACCCAGTACTTC.

A word on this clonotype: One junction end disagrees with the germline gene, perhaps due to a read error. The chain couples TRBV7-7 to TRBJ2-1; TRBD1 might be the D (6 bases). The germline V gene has CDR1 SSHAT and CDR2 FNYEAQ (reference sequence). The CDR3 is made up of 13 amino acids. The CDR3 DNA sequence: TGTGCTAGCAGCGCCGACAGGAACAATGAGCAGTTCTTC. This sequence encodes CASSADRNNEQFF.

The rearrangement uses TRBV12-3 or TRBV12-4 and TRBJ2-7, with 10 bases that match TRBD2. V dropped 4 bases and J dropped 5; count of bases not matched to a gene: 14. This CDR3 spans 17 amino acids. DNA of the CDR3: TGTGCCAGCAGTTCCCCCCGGCCTAGCGGGAGTCCACACGAGCAGTACTTC. This sequence encodes CASSSPRPSGSPHEQYF.